These T cell receptor beta chains were read from a single sample in a study of control samples from healthy donors and cancer patients. Data came from immunoSEQ multiplex PCR; TCRdb stores just in-frame clones and leaves some out. The table includes 140,000 or so clones, roughly 94% detected once. Sequencing was performed on PBMCs. These receptors all come from a man in his sixties with colorectal cancer. Both conserved end residues are part of each CDR3. D genes are given only for firm matches. For some rows the clone size is stated as once, few or many, or as a class when expanded; others skip it.

clone_size: .
j_call: TRBJ2-3
d_call: .
cdr3_length: 15
v_call: TRBV10-3
cdr3_nt: TGTGCCATCAGTGTCGGGGCCTTGAAGGAAGATACGCAGTATTTT
cdr3_aa: CAISVGALKEDTQYF

clone_size: .
j_call: TRBJ2-7
d_call: .
cdr3_length: 12
v_call: TRBV19
cdr3_nt: TGTGCCAGTAGGGACAAAGCCTACGAGCAGTACTTC
cdr3_aa: CASRDKAYEQYF

clone_size: once
j_call: TRBJ1-2
d_call: TRBD1
cdr3_length: 14
v_call: TRBV7-2
cdr3_nt: TGTGCCAGCAGTTTTTTCCAGGGGGTGGATGGCTACACCTTC
cdr3_aa: CASSFFQGVDGYTF

clone_size: once
j_call: TRBJ1-1
d_call: .
cdr3_length: 14
v_call: TRBV10-3
cdr3_nt: TGTGCCATCAGTGAGCAGGGTCGGGGCACTGAAGCTTTCTTT
cdr3_aa: CAISEQGRGTEAFF

clone_size: .
j_call: TRBJ2-5
d_call: .
cdr3_length: 15
v_call: TRBV6-1
cdr3_nt: TGTGCCAGCAGTGATGGGCAATCGTACCAAGAGACCCAGTACTTC
cdr3_aa: CASSDGQSYQETQYF

clone_size: .
j_call: TRBJ1-2
d_call: .
cdr3_length: 15
v_call: TRBV2
cdr3_nt: TGTGCCAGCAGTGAAGGCCAGGCATCGATCTATGGCTACACCTTC
cdr3_aa: CASSEGQASIYGYTF

clone_size: few
j_call: TRBJ2-3
d_call: .
cdr3_length: 13
v_call: TRBV7-6
cdr3_nt: TGTGCCAGCAGCTTGCAGGGCACAGATACGCAGTATTTT
cdr3_aa: CASSLQGTDTQYF

clone_size: .
j_call: TRBJ1-6
d_call: TRBD1
cdr3_length: 15
v_call: TRBV7-2
cdr3_nt: TGTGCCAGCAGCTTCGGGACAGGAGGGAATTCACCCCTCCACTTT
cdr3_aa: CASSFGTGGNSPLHF

clone_size: .
j_call: TRBJ2-7
d_call: .
cdr3_length: 14
v_call: TRBV18
cdr3_nt: TGTGCCAGCTCACCGAGGGACGGAGCCTACGAGCAGTACTTC
cdr3_aa: CASSPRDGAYEQYF

clone_size: .
j_call: TRBJ2-3
d_call: TRBD1
cdr3_length: 18
v_call: TRBV5-6
cdr3_nt: TGTGCCAGCAGCTTGGCGAAAGGGGGCCAACGGTTTACAGATACGCAGTATTTT
cdr3_aa: CASSLAKGGQRFTDTQYF

clone_size: .
j_call: TRBJ2-2
d_call: .
cdr3_length: 14
v_call: TRBV6-5
cdr3_nt: TGTGCCAGCATGTTTCGGGGGAACACCGGGGAGCTGTTTTTT
cdr3_aa: CASMFRGNTGELFF

clone_size: .
j_call: TRBJ1-4
d_call: .
cdr3_length: 13
v_call: TRBV30
cdr3_nt: TGTGCCTGGAGTCAAAAGGGACTCGAAAAACTGTTTTTT
cdr3_aa: CAWSQKGLEKLFF

clone_size: .
j_call: TRBJ2-1
d_call: .
cdr3_length: 14
v_call: TRBV29-1
cdr3_nt: TGCAGCTCCTCCGATGGGGTAGGGCCACAGGAGCAGTTCTTC
cdr3_aa: CSSSDGVGPQEQFF

clone_size: .
j_call: TRBJ2-1
d_call: .
cdr3_length: 13
v_call: TRBV5-1
cdr3_nt: TGCGCCAGCAGCTTGGGAGTTCCCAATGAGCAGTTCTTC
cdr3_aa: CASSLGVPNEQFF

clone_size: .
j_call: TRBJ2-7
d_call: TRBD1
cdr3_length: 15
v_call: TRBV27
cdr3_nt: TGTGCCAGCAGTCAGAACAGGGGGCCGGGTCACGAGCAGTACTTC
cdr3_aa: CASSQNRGPGHEQYF

clone_size: .
j_call: TRBJ2-2
d_call: .
cdr3_length: 14
v_call: TRBV19
cdr3_nt: TGTGCCAGTAGTACAGGGATCCACACCGGGGAGCTGTTTTTT
cdr3_aa: CASSTGIHTGELFF

clone_size: .
j_call: TRBJ2-5
d_call: TRBD2
cdr3_length: 15
v_call: TRBV9
cdr3_nt: TGTGCCAGCAGCCCCCGGCCTAGCGGGGGAGAGACCCAGTACTTC
cdr3_aa: CASSPRPSGGETQYF

clone_size: .
j_call: TRBJ1-5
d_call: .
cdr3_length: 14
v_call: TRBV28
cdr3_nt: TGTGCCAGCAGTTTTTCGGGATTTGGTCAGCCCCAGCATTTT
cdr3_aa: CASSFSGFGQPQHF

clone_size: .
j_call: TRBJ2-3
d_call: .
cdr3_length: 21
v_call: TRBV3-1/TRBV3-2
cdr3_nt: TGTGCCAGCAGCCAAGATAATATATACGGGGGCCAATTCACTAGCACAGATACGCAGTATTTT
cdr3_aa: CASSQDNIYGGQFTSTDTQYF

clone_size: once
j_call: TRBJ2-5
d_call: .
cdr3_length: 14
v_call: TRBV18
cdr3_nt: TGTGCCAGCTCACCAGATAGGTTTCCGGAGACCCAGTACTTC
cdr3_aa: CASSPDRFPETQYF

clone_size: .
j_call: TRBJ1-1
d_call: .
cdr3_length: 14
v_call: TRBV5-1
cdr3_nt: TGCGCCAGCAGCTGGACGGACGGGGACACTGAAGCTTTCTTT
cdr3_aa: CASSWTDGDTEAFF

clone_size: .
j_call: TRBJ1-2
d_call: .
cdr3_length: 15
v_call: TRBV4-1
cdr3_nt: TGCGCCAGCAGCCAAGATAACTGGGCTACCTATGGCTACACCTTC
cdr3_aa: CASSQDNWATYGYTF

clone_size: .
j_call: TRBJ2-7
d_call: TRBD1
cdr3_length: 15
v_call: TRBV28
cdr3_nt: TGTGCCAGCGGGGGGCCCGGGACAGGGTCCTACGAGCAGTACTTC
cdr3_aa: CASGGPGTGSYEQYF

clone_size: .
j_call: TRBJ2-5
d_call: .
cdr3_length: 13
v_call: TRBV18
cdr3_nt: TGTGCCAGCTCACCACGACAGCAAGAGACCCAGTACTTC
cdr3_aa: CASSPRQQETQYF

clone_size: .
j_call: TRBJ1-2
d_call: .
cdr3_length: 17
v_call: TRBV2
cdr3_nt: TGTGCCAGCAGTGAAGCTCCCCGGGGCCTAGGAGGTGGCGGCTACACCTTC
cdr3_aa: CASSEAPRGLGGGGYTF

clone_size: .
j_call: TRBJ2-3
d_call: .
cdr3_length: 20
v_call: TRBV6-2/TRBV6-3
cdr3_nt: TGTGCCAGCAGTTACCGATTGAACCTCTACCAGGCGCTTTTCACAGATACGCAGTATTTT
cdr3_aa: CASSYRLNLYQALFTDTQYF

clone_size: .
j_call: TRBJ2-7
d_call: TRBD2
cdr3_length: 14
v_call: TRBV27
cdr3_nt: TGTGCCAGCAGTTCTCGCGGGGGCTCCTACGAGCAGTACTTC
cdr3_aa: CASSSRGGSYEQYF

clone_size: .
j_call: TRBJ2-3
d_call: TRBD1
cdr3_length: 15
v_call: TRBV29-1
cdr3_nt: TGCAGCGTTCCGAAGCCGGGACAGAAGACAGATACGCAGTATTTT
cdr3_aa: CSVPKPGQKTDTQYF